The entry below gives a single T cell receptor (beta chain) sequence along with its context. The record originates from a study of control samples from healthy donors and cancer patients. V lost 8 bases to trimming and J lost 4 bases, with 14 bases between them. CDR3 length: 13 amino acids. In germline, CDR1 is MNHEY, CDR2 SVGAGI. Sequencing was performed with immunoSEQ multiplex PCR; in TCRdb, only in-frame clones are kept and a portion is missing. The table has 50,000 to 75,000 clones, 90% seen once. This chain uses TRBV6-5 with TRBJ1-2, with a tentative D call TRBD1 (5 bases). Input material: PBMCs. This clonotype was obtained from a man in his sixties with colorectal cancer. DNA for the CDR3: TGTGCCAGCTTTGGGGAGACAGCCTATGGCTACACCTTC. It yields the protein CASFGETAYGYTF.